The 9 T cell receptor beta chains listed next were all sequenced from one sample in a study of molecular identifiers for immune sequencing clone quantification. TCRdb reanalysed the PCR reads using MiXCR and keeps one entry per CDR3 protein. This table holds about 630,000 distinct CDR3 sequences, roughly 23% found once. The specimen sequenced was naive CD8+ T cells from blood, with Jurkat cell RNA spiked in. The subset: FACS-sorted CD8+CD4-CCR7+CD45RA+ naive T cells. The receptors stem from a human donor in good health. Some libraries in this study had Jurkat cell RNA spiked in.

This sequence joins TRBV9 and TRBJ2-5, with D perhaps being TRBD1 or TRBD2 (5 bases each). The ends were cut back, 4 bases at V and 5 bases at J, with 18 bases in the middle. CDR1 and CDR2 (germline): SGDLS, YYNGEE. This CDR3 has 15 amino acids. The CDR3 sequence: CASSSGRGGFETQYF. The CDR3 DNA reads TGTGCCAGCAGCTCGGGACGGGGTGGTTTCGAGACCCAGTACTTC.

This clonotype was seen at least ten times. This sequence joins TRBV4-2 and TRBJ2-7, with 7 bases identical to TRBD1. This CDR3 has 15 amino acids. J was trimmed by 3 bases and V by 1 base; bases with no gene match: 6. Germline V gene data show CDR1 as LGHNA and CDR2 as YNFKEQ. CDR3 in amino acids: CASSQVPGTDYEQYF. In nucleotides, the CDR3 is TGTGCCAGCAGCCAAGTCCCCGGGACAGACTACGAGCAGTACTTC.

In the case of this clonotype: A much larger clone is a single base away; this may be a read error. V gene TRBV7-6 combines with J gene TRBJ1-1; tentative D call: TRBD1 (6 bases). This CDR3 has 17 amino acids. Germline CDR1 reads SGHVS; CDR2 reads FNYEAQ. Trimming stripped 1 base from V and 1 base from J, with 16 bases between. The CDR3 nucleotides are TGTGCCAGCAGCTTAGATGTGGCAGGGGCCCAGAACACTGAAGCTTTCTTT. This gives the protein CASSLDVAGAQNTEAFF. The entire variable domain, with the rest obtained from reference TRBV7-6 and TRBJ1-1, is as follows: GAGVSQSPRYKVTKRGQDVALRCDPISGHVSLYWYRQALGQGPEFLTYFNYEAQQDKSGLPNDRFSAERPEGSISTLTIQRTEQRDSAMYRCASSLDVAGAQNTEAFFGQGTRLTVV.

This clonotype was recorded a few times. The chain carries TRBV6-2 or TRBV6-3 and TRBJ1-4, with no clear D. The V gene lost 4 bases and the J gene lost 5 bases, with 23 bases spanning the gap. The CDR3 contains 18 residues. Germline V gives CDR1 MNHEY, CDR2 SVGEGT. The CDR3 loop reads CASSFRPDSPTQNEKLFF. The DNA for the CDR3 is TGTGCCAGCAGTTTCCGCCCGGACTCACCAACCCAAAATGAAAAACTGTTTTTT.

The chain is built from TRBV7-2 and TRBJ2-7, with D unclear. The V end lost 1 base, the J end lost 4 bases, and 14 bases lay between the germline ends. Germline V lookup: CDR1 SGHTA, CDR2 FQGNSA. The CDR3 has 15 residues. CDR3 sequence reads: CASSLEPKGVYEQYF. The CDR3 region has the DNA TGTGCCAGCAGCTTAGAACCCAAGGGCGTTTACGAGCAGTACTTC.

This clonotype was seen a handful of times. The V and J genes are TRBV29-1 and TRBJ1-1; 7 bases are shared with TRBD1. The CDR3 sequence is 11 residues long. The germline CDR1 and CDR2 sequences are SQVTM and ANQGSEA. The ends lost 8 bases at V and 11 bases at J; junction bases unmatched: 11. DNA of the CDR3: TGCAGCCTTGTCCCGACAGGGATCGCTTTCTTT. It is translated as CSLVPTGIAFF.

This chain uses TRBV6-5 with TRBJ1-4; possibly TRBD1 for D (6 bases). V lost 10 bases and J lost 7, with 16 bases in between. Germline CDR1 and CDR2: MNHEY and SVGAGI. This CDR3 is 13 amino acids long. CDR3 region: CAIARDTSEKLFF. The CDR3 region has the DNA TGTGCCATCGCACGGGACACAAGTGAAAAACTGTTTTTT.

About this clonotype: This sequence may be a read error, since a much larger clone differs from it by one base. The chain employs TRBV20-1 and TRBJ2-7; no firm D call. Germline loops: CDR1 DFQATT, CDR2 SNEGSKA (reference sequence). The CDR3 is 13 residues long. CDR3 DNA sequence: TGCAGTGCGTCTTCAACCAGAAACTACGCGCAGTACTTC. Translation: CSASSTRNYAQYF.

This chain uses TRBV7-2 with TRBJ2-7; 9 bases fit TRBD1. The V and J ends lost 3 bases and 3 bases, in that order; junction bases with no gene match: 6. This CDR3 is built from 15 residues. Germline V gene sequence: CDR1 SGHTA, CDR2 FQGNSA. The CDR3 spells CASSLYRDRDYEQYF. DNA for the CDR3: TGTGCCAGCAGCTTGTACCGGGACAGGGACTACGAGCAGTACTTC. Variable domain in full (rest from reference TRBV7-2 and TRBJ2-7): GAGVSQSPSNKVTEKGKDVELRCDPISGHTALYWYRQSLGQGLEFLIYFQGNSAPDKSGLPSDRFSAERTGGSVSTLTIQRTQQEDSAVYLCASSLYRDRDYEQYFGPGTRLTVT.